This entry lists 24 T cell receptor beta chains sequenced from one sample in a study of T cell responses to AZD1222 COVID-19 vaccine. Method: immunoSEQ multiplex PCR; TCRdb's copy keeps in-frame clones and lacks some. This repertoire shows about 94,000 clones, 85% found once; its top ten account for more than 3.5%. The specimen was peripheral blood, collected 28 days after the second AZD1222 dose. All receptors come from an adult who received the AZD1222 COVID-19 vaccine.

The CDR3 DNA follows: TGTGCTAGTGGTTATTCCGGGGGTTCCCACGAGCAGTACTTC. This codes for CASGYSGGSHEQYF. The J gene is TRBJ2-7, the V gene TRBV12-5, with D maybe TRBD2 (6 bases). Germline V gene lookup returns CDR1 LGHNT and CDR2 FRNRAP. The CDR3 runs 14 residues. V dropped 4 bases and J dropped 5 bases, with 15 bases sitting between them.

The rearrangement uses TRBV30 and TRBJ1-2; TRBD1 matches at 8 bases. CDR3 length: 14 residues. Germline V gene sequence: CDR1 GTSNPN, CDR2 SVGIG (reference sequence). With V trimmed by 4 bases and J by 4 bases, 8 bases remained unmatched. The DNA of the CDR3 is TGTGCCTGGATGACACAGGGGGTCCGCTATGGCTACACCTTC. Translation: CAWMTQGVRYGYTF.

The rearrangement joins TRBV27 to TRBJ2-1, with D unresolved. CDR1 is MNHEY, CDR2 SMNVEV, per germline (reference sequence). The CDR3 extends over 13 amino acids. The CDR3 bases are TGTGGCACTGGGCCCCTGAACTACAATGAGCAGTTCTTC. It is translated as CGTGPLNYNEQFF.

The rearrangement joins TRBV4-3 to TRBJ2-7; the D gene is possibly TRBD2 (5 bases). This CDR3 spans 14 amino acids. Germline CDR1 and CDR2: LGHNA and YSLEER. V was trimmed by 0 bases and J by 6 bases, leaving 12 bases between them. The CDR3 sequence is CASSQDGGPTEQYF. CDR3 nucleotides: TGCGCCAGCAGCCAAGATGGAGGACCAACCGAGCAGTACTTC.

V usage is TRBV6-6 and J usage is TRBJ2-7, with a tentative D call TRBD1 (5 bases). The length of the CDR3 is 13 residues. The germline V gene has CDR1 MNHNY and CDR2 SVGAGI (reference sequence). Trimming left V 6 bases short and J 6 bases short, with 15 bases between. The CDR3 spells CASSPQGAGEQYF. In DNA form, the CDR3 reads TGTGCCAGCAGCCCCCAAGGGGCAGGCGAGCAGTACTTC.

The rearrangement links TRBV4-2 to TRBJ2-5; 10 nucleotides agree with TRBD2. The trim removed 1 base at V and 5 bases at J, leaving 10 bases unmatched. The CDR3 is 17 residues long. The germline V gene encodes CDR1 LGHNA and CDR2 YNFKEQ. The CDR3 spells CASSQGPSGGLGETQYF. In DNA form, the CDR3 reads TGTGCCAGCAGCCAAGGCCCTAGCGGGGGTCTCGGGGAGACCCAGTACTTC.

The gene calls are TRBV7-3 and TRBJ2-2, with TRBD1 matching over 8 bases. Germline CDR1 and CDR2: SGHTA and FQGTGA. V was clipped by 5 bases and J by 1 base; unmatched bases: 0. There are 14 residues in the CDR3. The CDR3 sequence: CASSGQGNTGELFF. The DNA of the CDR3 is TGTGCCAGCAGCGGACAGGGGAACACCGGGGAGCTGTTTTTT.

The chain recombines TRBV7-9 with TRBJ2-1; 11 bases match TRBD2. This CDR3 has 15 residues. Trimming at V came to 1 base and at J to 8 bases, leaving 4 bases not matched to a gene. Germline loops: CDR1 SEHNR, CDR2 FQNEAQ (reference sequence). In DNA, the CDR3 is TGTGCCAGCAGCTTAGTACTAGCGGGGGTAGATGAGCAGTTCTTC. This translates into CASSLVLAGVDEQFF.

The rearrangement joins TRBV30 to TRBJ1-4; no clear D. This CDR3 contains 17 residues. Germline V gene lookup returns CDR1 GTSNPN and CDR2 SVGIG (reference sequence). V lost 2 bases and J lost 3, with 19 bases in between. The CDR3 is CAWSFLPGRSPNEKLFF. The CDR3 DNA reads TGTGCCTGGAGTTTCCTCCCCGGGAGGTCACCTAATGAAAAACTGTTTTTT.

This clone was recorded at least ten times. J is TRBJ2-3 and V is TRBV14, with D maybe TRBD2 (5 bases). Trimming cost V 4 bases and J 2 bases, with 13 bases left between them. Germline V lookup: CDR1 SGHDN, CDR2 FVKESK. The CDR3 consists of 15 residues. This CDR3 is CASSLTRGVTDTQYF. CDR3 nucleotide sequence: TGTGCCAGCAGCCTGACCCGGGGTGTCACAGATACGCAGTATTTT. Using reference TRBV14 and TRBJ2-3 for the parts outside the CDR3, the full variable domain is EAGVTQFPSHSVIEKGQTVTLRCDPISGHDNLYWYRRVMGKEIKFLLHFVKESKQDESGMPNNRFLAERTGGTYSTLKVQPAELEDSGVYFCASSLTRGVTDTQYFGPGTRLTVL.

The rearrangement uses TRBV7-9 and TRBJ2-5; D is possibly TRBD2 (6 bases). In germline, CDR1 is SEHNR, CDR2 FQNEAQ (reference sequence). The CDR3 is made up of 14 amino acids. V gave up 4 bases and J gave up 4 bases, with 13 bases separating them. The CDR3, as DNA: TGTGCCAGCAGCTCAACCCAGGGAGGAGAGACCCAGTACTTC. It translates to CASSSTQGGETQYF. Using reference TRBV7-9 and TRBJ2-5 for the parts outside the CDR3, the full variable domain is DTGVSQNPRHKITKRGQNVTFRCDPISEHNRLYWYRQTLGQGPEFLTYFQNEAQLEKSRLLSDRFSAERPKGSFSTLEIQRTEQGDSAMYLCASSSTQGGETQYFGPGTRLLVL.

The chain combines TRBV21-1 with TRBJ2-7; the listed D gene, TRBD2, was not tested against the DNA. TRBV21-1 is a pseudogene. The CDR3 contains 21 residues. The CDR3 reads CASSPRAGPGPSGGPRHEQYF. In DNA form, the CDR3 reads TGTGCCAGCAGCCCCCGGGCGGGGCCAGGGCCCAGCGGGGGGCCCCGCCACGAGCAGTACTTC.

V gene TRBV2 combines with J gene TRBJ1-5; D might be TRBD1 (6 bases). Germline V gene data show CDR1 as SNHLY and CDR2 as FYNNEI. The CDR3 extends over 16 amino acids. The V end lost 7 bases, the J end lost 3 bases, and 19 bases lay between the germline ends. The CDR3 spells CASMKDRTRFNQPQHF. The CDR3 DNA is TGTGCCAGCATGAAAGACAGGACGAGGTTCAATCAGCCCCAGCATTTT. The full variable domain, completed using reference TRBV2 and TRBJ1-5, is EPEVTQTPSHQVTQMGQEVILRCVPISNHLYFYWYRQILGQKVEFLVSFYNNEISEKSEIFDDQFSVERPDGSNFTLKIRSTKLEDSAMYFCASMKDRTRFNQPQHFGDGTRLSIL.

This rearrangement joins TRBV9 to TRBJ1-1; D ambiguous. Between the trimmed V and J ends, which lost 1 base and 8 bases, there was a span of 12 bases. The CDR3 is 13 amino acids. Germline CDR1 SGDLS, CDR2 YYNGEE. The chain's CDR3 is CASSVLAAGEAFF. As DNA, the CDR3 is TGTGCCAGCAGCGTATTAGCAGCCGGGGAAGCTTTCTTT. Supplemented by reference TRBV9 and TRBJ1-1, the full variable domain reads DSGVTQTPKHLITATGQRVTLRCSPRSGDLSVYWYQQSLDQGLQFLIQYYNGEERAKGNILERFSAQQFPDLHSELNLSSLELGDSALYFCASSVLAAGEAFFGQGTRLTVV.

This clone has just a few counts. This chain links TRBV7-9 with TRBJ1-6, with D uncertain. The CDR3 runs to 14 residues. The V end was cut by 3 bases, the J end by 9 bases, with 12 bases between. Germline loops: CDR1 SEHNR, CDR2 FQNEAQ (reference sequence). The CDR3 DNA sequence: TGTGCCAGCAGCTTGGCCTTACCGGGTTCACCCCTCCACTTT. This gives the protein CASSLALPGSPLHF.

This clone was seen only a few times. V and J are TRBV7-9 and TRBJ2-1; 7 bases fit TRBD1. Germline-derived CDR1 and CDR2 are SEHNR and FQNEAQ (reference sequence). With V trimmed by 1 base and J by 12 bases, 12 bases remained unmatched. This CDR3 region has 15 residues. The CDR3, as DNA: TGTGCCAGCAGCTTAGAGGACAGGCCCCGGCCGTGGCAGTTCTTC. Translated: CASSLEDRPRPWQFF.

The chain uses TRBV3-1 (or the pseudogene TRBV3-2) and TRBJ2-7, with D possibly being TRBD2 (5 bases). The ends were cut back, 1 base at V and 6 bases at J, with 7 bases in the middle. The CDR3 consists of 12 residues. CDR1 LGHDT and CDR2 YNNKEL come from the germline V gene (reference sequence). For the CDR3, the DNA is TGTGCCAGCAGCCAAGGGGGAGCCGAGCAGTACTTC. This encodes CASSQGGAEQYF.

The chain is built from TRBV2 and TRBJ2-4; 11 bases line up with TRBD2. V was clipped by 4 bases and J by 11 bases; unmatched bases: 7. The CDR3 contains 14 residues. The germline gives CDR1 SNHLY, CDR2 FYNNEI. The CDR3 spells CASSVGLAVPLQYF. In DNA form, the CDR3 reads TGTGCCAGCAGTGTGGGACTAGCGGTTCCGCTTCAGTACTTC.

The CDR3 here is CASRGRGFQETQYF. In nucleotides, the CDR3 is TGTGCCAGCAGGGGGCGGGGCTTTCAAGAGACCCAGTACTTC. The chain couples TRBV11-1 to TRBJ2-5; TRBD2 might be the D (6 bases). Germline CDR1 is SGHAT and CDR2 is FQDESV (reference sequence). The CDR3 runs 14 residues. Deletions cut 6 bases from V and 2 bases from J, with 13 bases between.

This clone was detected only a few times. The V and J genes are TRBV6-5 and TRBJ1-5; D might be TRBD1 (6 bases). Germline V CDR1 and CDR2: MNHEY, SVGAGI. This CDR3 has 15 amino acids. Deletions cut 6 bases from V and 2 bases from J, with 14 bases between. The CDR3 reads CASRNAGGGNQPQHF. The CDR3 coding sequence is TGTGCCAGCAGGAACGCGGGGGGCGGCAATCAGCCCCAGCATTTT.

This clone turned up a few times. This chain uses TRBV4-1 with TRBJ2-1, with D possibly being TRBD1 (8 bases). The CDR3 consists of 17 residues. Germline loops: CDR1 MGHRA, CDR2 YSYEKL. Deletions cut 5 bases from V and 3 bases from J, with 20 bases between. CDR3 DNA sequence: TGCGCCAGCAGCAGGCCAGGGAGGGACAGGTACTACAATGAGCAGTTCTTC. Amino acids: CASSRPGRDRYYNEQFF.

This clone showed up just a few times. The chain couples TRBV4-1 to TRBJ1-1; D is unclear. Trimming stripped 1 base from V and 0 bases from J, with 9 bases between. CDR1 and CDR2 (germline): MGHRA, YSYEKL. The length of the CDR3 is 15 residues. This CDR3 is CASSQGLAVNTEAFF. CDR3 bases: TGCGCCAGCAGCCAAGGCTTAGCAGTGAACACTGAAGCTTTCTTT.

This chain connects TRBV2 to TRBJ1-1; 8 bases match TRBD1. CDR3 length equals 16 residues. The V and J ends lost 3 bases and 0 bases, in that order; junction bases with no gene match: 6. The V gene's germline CDR1 is SNHLY and CDR2 FYNNEI. This chain's CDR3 is CASSESGQGLNTEAFF. The CDR3 DNA reads as TGTGCCAGCAGTGAGTCCGGACAGGGTTTGAACACTGAAGCTTTCTTT.

This sequence joins TRBV20-1 and TRBJ2-3; maybe TRBD2 (6 bases). This CDR3 spans 13 amino acids. Trimming shortened V by 3 bases and J by 6 bases, and 13 bases separated the two germline ends. From germline, CDR1 is DFQATT and CDR2 SNEGSKA (reference sequence). As DNA, the CDR3 is TGCAGTGCTAGTATCGGGAGTGGGGATACGCAGTATTTT. It yields the protein CSASIGSGDTQYF.